This T cell receptor (beta chain) emerged from a study of T cell responses to AZD1222 COVID-19 vaccine (dated by TCRdb to the early 2020s). Concerning the study at large: TCR sequencing covered fewer than 250 trial participants: about 210 given two doses of AZD1222 and some 25 given two doses of MenACWY control vaccine. Enrollment into the trials was organized by age into subgroups of 18-55, 56-69 and 70-plus years, and those subgroups contained roughly 140, 27 and 60 TCR-sequenced participants, respectively. General conclusions and limits of the study: After two AZD1222 doses, spike-specific TCR breadth and depth were significantly higher than at day 0 and than in MenACWY recipients. Conclusions about previously exposed vaccinees were limited because only a handful of AZD1222 recipients were SARS-CoV-2 seropositive at baseline. The 56-69-year group was small, and its depth increase did not reach significance, likely because of low power. Most participants were white British and females outnumbered males, and the authors suggested that clonal diversity may have been underestimated. The whole spike protein was spanned by vaccine-associated CD4 TCRs, and dominant responses were seen in regions 160-218 and 743-854. Reportedly, almost half of the unique spike-specific TCRs recognized epitopes lying outside the regions that are mutated in the B.1.351 and B.1.1.7 variants. Because no day 14 peak-response samples were available, the repertoires could be characterized only after the peak T cell response.

In the case of this clone: It lacks a known antigen. Base quality data are lacking; no much larger clone is found one base away.

Explained via the paper, the time point label denotes: baseline before first vaccination. The label giving this sample's treatment or condition can be read as: meningococcal conjugate vaccine given as trial control. Vaccinee samples came from UK trials COV001 and COV002, including a single-blind randomized controlled phase 2/3 trial of AZD1222 (ChAdOx1 nCoV-19) in healthy adults. For TCRbeta chain sequencing, PBMC samples were collected from trial participants at day 0 and at day 28 after the second dose. The CDR3 regions of human TCRbeta chains were analyzed by immunosequencing. As for the original processing: TCRs in the repertoires were compared against a reference library of SARS-CoV-2-specific TCRs that had been generated with the MIRA antigen-specificity platform. Breadth was defined as the fraction of unique TCRs that were SARS-CoV-2-associated, and depth was defined as the fraction of total T cells that were SARS-CoV-2-associated. Using the MIRA data, every spike-specific TCR was mapped to the spike region that the TCR reacted to and assigned to either a CD4 or a CD8 class. Log10-transformed breadth and depth values were compared by one-way ANOVA with Sidak's multiple comparisons tests. Here the immuneACCESS table is served through TCRdb, limited to in-frame sequences with V and J called. Missing clones are a known gap in these copies; in checked studies unresolved V genes cover under half, and the rest lacks a known reason. V and J calls plus clone size are reproduced from that table; the DNA served to infer D and trimming. This sample lists roughly 120,000 clones; approximately 88% were detected once. Around 19% of the sample lies in the top ten.

As encoded in the germline V gene, CDR1 is SGHAT while CDR2 is FQNNGV. V loses 3 bases, J loses 5 bases, and the germline ends lie 11 bases apart. Measured from the cysteine to the phenylalanine, the CDR3 is 13 residues long. The sequence is cut down to CDR3 DNA, 39 bases in frame from base 1. Sample: peripheral blood, taken on day 0 of MenACWY control vaccination. The TCR originated in an adult in good health. The sequence is built from TRBV11-2 and TRBJ2-7; TRBD1 is perhaps the D gene, given 6 matching bases. The DNA sequence follows: TGTGCCAGCAGCTTGGGACGGACAGACGAGCAGTACTTC. Translated, this is CASSLGRTDEQYF.